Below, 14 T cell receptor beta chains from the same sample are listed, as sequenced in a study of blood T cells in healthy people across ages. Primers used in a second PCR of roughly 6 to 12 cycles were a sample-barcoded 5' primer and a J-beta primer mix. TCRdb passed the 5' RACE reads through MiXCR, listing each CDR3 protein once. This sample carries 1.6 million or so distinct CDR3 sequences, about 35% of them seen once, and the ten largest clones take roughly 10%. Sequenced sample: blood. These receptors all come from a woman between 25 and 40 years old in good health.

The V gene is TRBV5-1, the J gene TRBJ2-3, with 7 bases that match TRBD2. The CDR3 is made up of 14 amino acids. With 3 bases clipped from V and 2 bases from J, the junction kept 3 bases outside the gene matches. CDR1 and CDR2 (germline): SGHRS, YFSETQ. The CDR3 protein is CASSSAGVTDTQYF. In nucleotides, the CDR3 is TGCGCCAGCAGCTCTGCGGGGGTCACAGATACGCAGTATTTT.

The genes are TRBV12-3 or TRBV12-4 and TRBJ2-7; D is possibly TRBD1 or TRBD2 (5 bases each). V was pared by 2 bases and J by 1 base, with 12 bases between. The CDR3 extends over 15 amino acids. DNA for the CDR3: TGTGCCAGCAGTTTAAACAGGCTAGCTTCCTACGAGCAGTACTTC. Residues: CASSLNRLASYEQYF.

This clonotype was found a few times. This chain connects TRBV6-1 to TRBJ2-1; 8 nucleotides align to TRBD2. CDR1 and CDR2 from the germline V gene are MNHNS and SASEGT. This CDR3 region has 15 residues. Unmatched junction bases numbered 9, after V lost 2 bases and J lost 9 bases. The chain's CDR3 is CASSEFTGRAAEQFF. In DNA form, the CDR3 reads TGTGCCAGCAGTGAATTTACCGGGAGGGCCGCTGAGCAGTTCTTC.

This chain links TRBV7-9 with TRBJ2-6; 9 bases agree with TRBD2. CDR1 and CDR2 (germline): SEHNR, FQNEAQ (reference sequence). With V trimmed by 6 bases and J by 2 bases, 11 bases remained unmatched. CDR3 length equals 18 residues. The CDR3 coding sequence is TGTGCCAGCAGATCGTTCGGGACTAGCCATCCTGGGGCCAACGTCCTGACTTTC. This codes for CASRSFGTSHPGANVLTF.

CDR3 loop: CASSPTGGVGYNEQFF. The CDR3, as DNA: TGTGCCAGCAGCCCAACAGGGGGAGTTGGGTACAATGAGCAGTTCTTC. The chain joins TRBV9 to TRBJ2-1; 8 nucleotides agree with TRBD1. The CDR3 spans 16 residues. Germline V gene data show CDR1 as SGDLS and CDR2 as YYNGEE. V trimming: 4 bases; J trimming: 4 bases; junction bases outside the gene matches: 10.

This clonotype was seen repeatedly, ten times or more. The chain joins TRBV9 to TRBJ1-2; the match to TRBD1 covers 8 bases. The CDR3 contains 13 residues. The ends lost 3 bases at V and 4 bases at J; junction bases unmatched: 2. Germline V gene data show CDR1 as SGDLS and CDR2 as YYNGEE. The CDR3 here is CASSGTGGYGYTF. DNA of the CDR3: TGTGCCAGCAGCGGCACAGGGGGCTATGGCTACACCTTC.

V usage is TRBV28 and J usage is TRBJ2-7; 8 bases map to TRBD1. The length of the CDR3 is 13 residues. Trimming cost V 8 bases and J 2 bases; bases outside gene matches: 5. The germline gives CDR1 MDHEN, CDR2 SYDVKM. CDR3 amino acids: CASYRTGTYEQYF. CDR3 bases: TGTGCCAGCTATAGGACAGGGACCTACGAGCAGTACTTC.

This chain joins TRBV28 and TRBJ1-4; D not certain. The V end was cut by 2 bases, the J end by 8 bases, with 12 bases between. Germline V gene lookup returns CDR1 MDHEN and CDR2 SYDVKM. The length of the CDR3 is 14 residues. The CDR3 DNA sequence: TGTGCCAGCAGTTTAACGGGTGAGAGAGAAAAACTGTTTTTT. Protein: CASSLTGEREKLFF.

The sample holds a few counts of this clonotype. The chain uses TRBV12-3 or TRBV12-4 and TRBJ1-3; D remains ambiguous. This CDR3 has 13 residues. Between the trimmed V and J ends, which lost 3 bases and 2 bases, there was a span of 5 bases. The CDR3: CASSFSAGNTIYF. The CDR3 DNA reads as TGTGCCAGCAGTTTCTCAGCTGGAAACACCATATATTTT.

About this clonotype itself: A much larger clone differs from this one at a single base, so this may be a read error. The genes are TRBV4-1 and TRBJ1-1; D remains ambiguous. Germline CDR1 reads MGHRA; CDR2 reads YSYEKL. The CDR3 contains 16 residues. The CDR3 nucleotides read TGCGCCAGCGGCCAATTCGACTGGACCTTGAACACTGAAGCTTTCTTT. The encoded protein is CASGQFDWTLNTEAFF.

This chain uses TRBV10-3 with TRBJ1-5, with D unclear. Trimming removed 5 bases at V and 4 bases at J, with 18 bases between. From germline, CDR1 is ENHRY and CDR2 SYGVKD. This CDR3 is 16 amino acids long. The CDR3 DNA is TGTGCCATCAGTTCATCCGACCGGGGTCTGAATCAGCCCCAGCATTTT. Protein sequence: CAISSSDRGLNQPQHF.

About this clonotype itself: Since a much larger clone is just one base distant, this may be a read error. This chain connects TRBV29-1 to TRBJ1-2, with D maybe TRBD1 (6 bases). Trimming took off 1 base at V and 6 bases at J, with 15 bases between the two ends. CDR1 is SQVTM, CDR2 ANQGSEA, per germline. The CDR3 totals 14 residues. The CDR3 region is CSVEVPYRGHGYTF. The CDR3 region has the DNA TGCAGCGTTGAAGTTCCGTACCGGGGGCATGGCTACACCTTC.

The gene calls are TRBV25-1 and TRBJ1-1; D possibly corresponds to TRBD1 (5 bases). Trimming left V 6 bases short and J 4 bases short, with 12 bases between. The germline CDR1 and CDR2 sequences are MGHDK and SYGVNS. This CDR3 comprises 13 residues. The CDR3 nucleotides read TGTGCCAGCAGGGGGCCGGGGAGCACTGAAGCTTTCTTT. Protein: CASRGPGSTEAFF.

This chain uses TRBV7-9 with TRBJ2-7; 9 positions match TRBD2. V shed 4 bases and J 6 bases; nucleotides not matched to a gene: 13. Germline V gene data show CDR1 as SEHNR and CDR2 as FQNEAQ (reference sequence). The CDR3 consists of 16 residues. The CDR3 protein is CASSSGVAGAPPEQYF. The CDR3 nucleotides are TGTGCCAGCAGCTCCGGTGTAGCGGGAGCCCCCCCCGAGCAGTACTTC.